A selection of T cell receptor beta chains follows, all from one sample in a study of T cell clonotyping in hematopoietic cell transplantation. Clones were sequenced by immunoSEQ multiplex PCR, and TCRdb holds only the in-frame ones, with some missing. The sample lists some 40,000 clones; approximately 94% were seen once. What was sequenced was peripheral blood mononuclear cells. The receptors originated from a woman between 50 and 59 years old in good health. Some clones in this sample may be carry-over from other donors' samples. CDR3s include the opening cysteine and the closing phenylalanine or tryptophan. D genes are given only for firm matches.

V,J,D,CDR3,DNA
TRBV28,TRBJ1-5,TRBD1,CASSSTGGLVGNQPQHF,TGTGCCAGCAGTTCGACAGGGGGGCTGGTAGGCAATCAGCCCCAGCATTTT
TRBV7-6,TRBJ1-5,-,CASSEREYSNQPQHF,TGTGCCAGCAGCGAACGGGAATATAGCAATCAGCCCCAGCATTTT
TRBV9,TRBJ2-2,TRBD1,CASSVGTGGGPGELFF,TGTGCCAGCAGCGTCGGGACAGGGGGCGGCCCCGGGGAGCTGTTTTTT
TRBV19,TRBJ1-1,-,CASSRGRQTEAFF,TGTGCCAGTAGCCGAGGCCGGCAGACTGAAGCTTTCTTT
TRBV10-3,TRBJ1-1,-,CAISDGGKRGVNTEAFF,TGTGCCATCAGTGATGGGGGGAAGAGGGGAGTCAACACTGAAGCTTTCTTT
TRBV29-1,TRBJ1-1,-,CSVAQSSTEAFF,TGCAGCGTTGCGCAGAGCAGCACTGAAGCTTTCTTT
TRBV7-3,TRBJ1-6,-,CASSQGHNNSPLHF,TGTGCCAGCAGTCAAGGACATAATAATTCACCCCTCCACTTT
TRBV7-9,TRBJ2-5,TRBD1,CASSTTGGWGETQYF,TGTGCCAGCAGCACCACAGGGGGGTGGGGAGAGACCCAGTACTTC
TRBV9,TRBJ1-2,TRBD1,CASSGLQGKVDYGYTF,TGTGCCAGCAGCGGACTACAGGGGAAGGTGGACTATGGCTACACCTTC
TRBV6-6,TRBJ1-1,-,CASSYRGNMNTEAFF,TGTGCCAGCAGTTACCGGGGGAACATGAACACTGAAGCTTTCTTT
TRBV6-1,TRBJ2-2,-,CASSLEVGTGELFF,TGTGCCAGCAGCCTGGAGGTTGGGACCGGGGAGCTGTTTTTT
TRBV19,TRBJ1-4,-,CATGGISEKLFF,TGTGCGACGGGCGGGATTTCGGAAAAACTGTTTTTT
TRBV4-3,TRBJ1-2,TRBD1,CASSRSGTGAGYTF,TGCGCCAGCAGCCGATCCGGGACAGGGGCTGGCTACACCTTC
TRBV7-9,TRBJ1-4,-,CASSLEWGANEKLFF,TGTGCCAGCAGCTTAGAATGGGGCGCGAATGAAAAACTGTTTTTT
TRBV6-1,TRBJ2-7,TRBD2,CATETSGRAYEQYF,TGTGCCACTGAAACTTCCGGGAGGGCCTACGAGCAGTACTTC
TRBV5-1,TRBJ2-5,-,CASSLLETQYF,TGCGCCAGCAGCTTGCTAGAGACCCAGTACTTC
TRBV5-5,TRBJ1-1,-,CASSPDRAVNTEAFF,TGTGCCAGCAGCCCGGACCGAGCCGTGAACACTGAAGCTTTCTTT